Listed below are T cell receptor beta chains from one sample, sequenced in a study of blood T cell repertoires in COVID-19. Clones were sequenced by immunoSEQ multiplex PCR, and TCRdb holds only the in-frame ones, with some missing. The table has some 320,000 clones, 85% to 90% seen once. Sequenced sample: PBMCs or T cells enriched from blood (not recorded which). These receptors were taken from a woman aged 45 to 65 who had been exposed to COVID-19. CDR3s include the opening cysteine and the closing phenylalanine or tryptophan. The D gene is left open where the match is weak. Clone size is stated in some rows and not others, as once, few, many or a class when expanded.

D gene: NA
V gene: TRBV19
J gene: TRBJ2-7
clone size: NA
CDR3 DNA: TGTGCCAGTACGAAAGGGGACGAGCAGTACTTC
CDR3 protein: CASTKGDEQYF

D gene: TRBD2
V gene: TRBV28
J gene: TRBJ2-7
clone size: NA
CDR3 DNA: TGTGCCAGCAGCATAGCGGGGGGGCCCAGCGAGCAGTACTTC
CDR3 protein: CASSIAGGPSEQYF

D gene: NA
V gene: TRBV19
J gene: TRBJ1-2
clone size: NA
CDR3 DNA: TGTGCCAGTAGTATGGACCAACGAGCGGCGAGCTATGGCTACACCTTC
CDR3 protein: CASSMDQRAASYGYTF

D gene: TRBD1
V gene: TRBV2
J gene: TRBJ2-1
clone size: NA
CDR3 DNA: TGTGCCAGCAGCGGACAGGGAAGTATCAATGAGCAGTTCTTC
CDR3 protein: CASSGQGSINEQFF

D gene: NA
V gene: TRBV7-8
J gene: TRBJ1-1
clone size: NA
CDR3 DNA: TGTGCCAGCAGCTGGACAACAATGAACACTGAAGCTTTCTTT
CDR3 protein: CASSWTTMNTEAFF

D gene: TRBD1
V gene: TRBV27
J gene: TRBJ2-7
clone size: few
CDR3 DNA: TGTGCCAGTAGAGCCGGGATTGGACAGGTCACCTACGAGCAGTACTTC
CDR3 protein: CASRAGIGQVTYEQYF

D gene: TRBD2
V gene: TRBV3-1/TRBV3-2
J gene: TRBJ2-1
clone size: NA
CDR3 DNA: TGTGCCAGCAGCCAAGCCGCAGCTAGCGGGGGGCCAAAGGATGAGCAGTTCTTC
CDR3 protein: CASSQAAASGGPKDEQFF

D gene: TRBD1
V gene: TRBV3-1/TRBV3-2
J gene: TRBJ1-2
clone size: NA
CDR3 DNA: TGTGCCAGCAGCCAAGAGGGACAGGCCTATGGCTACACCTTC
CDR3 protein: CASSQEGQAYGYTF

D gene: TRBD2
V gene: TRBV18
J gene: TRBJ2-7
clone size: NA
CDR3 DNA: TGTGCCAGCTCACGCCGGACTAGCGGGGGGGCGATCGACGAGCAGTACTTC
CDR3 protein: CASSRRTSGGAIDEQYF

D gene: NA
V gene: TRBV19
J gene: TRBJ2-1
clone size: NA
CDR3 DNA: TGTGCCAGTAGCCTACAGACAGCCTACAATGAGCAGTTCTTC
CDR3 protein: CASSLQTAYNEQFF

D gene: TRBD1
V gene: TRBV28
J gene: TRBJ2-2
clone size: NA
CDR3 DNA: TGTGCCAGCAGCCCCACATCACCGGGACAGCGAGAGCTGTTTTTT
CDR3 protein: CASSPTSPGQRELFF

D gene: TRBD2
V gene: TRBV11-2
J gene: TRBJ2-3
clone size: NA
CDR3 DNA: TGTGCCAGCAGCTTAGATGGGACTAGTGCAGATACGCAGTATTTT
CDR3 protein: CASSLDGTSADTQYF

D gene: TRBD2
V gene: TRBV9
J gene: TRBJ2-3
clone size: NA
CDR3 DNA: TGTGCCAGCAGCCCCTCCCCGCGGGGGGGTTTCACAGATACGCAGTATTTT
CDR3 protein: CASSPSPRGGFTDTQYF

D gene: TRBD1
V gene: TRBV6-5
J gene: TRBJ2-1
clone size: NA
CDR3 DNA: TGTGCCAGCGCAGGGGGCCGGGAGCAGTTCTTC
CDR3 protein: CASAGGREQFF

D gene: NA
V gene: TRBV7-9
J gene: TRBJ2-1
clone size: NA
CDR3 DNA: TGTGCCAGCAGCTTAGGGGGTCACGGTGAGGGTGAGCAGTTCTTC
CDR3 protein: CASSLGGHGEGEQFF

D gene: NA
V gene: TRBV6-1
J gene: TRBJ1-5
clone size: NA
CDR3 DNA: TGTGCCAGCAGTGAAATCGGGCGGGGGTCTGGCAATCAGCCCCAGCATTTT
CDR3 protein: CASSEIGRGSGNQPQHF

D gene: TRBD1
V gene: TRBV5-6
J gene: TRBJ1-1
clone size: NA
CDR3 DNA: TGTGCCAGCAGCCTTCGGACAGGGGGCCCTGTGGAAGCTTTCTTT
CDR3 protein: CASSLRTGGPVEAFF

D gene: NA
V gene: TRBV10-2
J gene: TRBJ2-3
clone size: NA
CDR3 DNA: TGCGCCAGCAGTGATGGGCCCAGGGGGCAGTATTTT
CDR3 protein: CASSDGPRGQYF

D gene: TRBD2
V gene: TRBV24-1
J gene: TRBJ2-2
clone size: once
CDR3 DNA: TGTGCCACCAGTCACCCCGGGACTATTATGACCGGGGAGCTGTTTTTT
CDR3 protein: CATSHPGTIMTGELFF

D gene: NA
V gene: TRBV6-5
J gene: TRBJ1-3
clone size: once
CDR3 DNA: TGTGCCAGCAGCCTTAGTGACAGAATGGGAAACACCATATATTTT
CDR3 protein: CASSLSDRMGNTIYF

D gene: NA
V gene: TRBV30
J gene: TRBJ1-1
clone size: NA
CDR3 DNA: TGTGCCTGGAACAGGGTGAACACTGAAGCTTTCTTT
CDR3 protein: CAWNRVNTEAFF

D gene: NA
V gene: TRBV5-6
J gene: TRBJ2-3
clone size: NA
CDR3 DNA: TGTGCCAGCAGCTTGGTCACAGGTACATACACAGATACGCAGTATTTT
CDR3 protein: CASSLVTGTYTDTQYF

D gene: TRBD2
V gene: TRBV7-9
J gene: TRBJ2-1
clone size: NA
CDR3 DNA: TGTGCCAGCAGCCCCTGGACTAGTGATGAGCAGTTCTTC
CDR3 protein: CASSPWTSDEQFF

D gene: TRBD2
V gene: TRBV5-1
J gene: TRBJ2-3
clone size: NA
CDR3 DNA: TGCGCCAGCAGCCACACCAAAGCGGGGGGGTTTCTAGATACGCAGTATTTT
CDR3 protein: CASSHTKAGGFLDTQYF

D gene: TRBD1
V gene: TRBV3-1/TRBV3-2
J gene: TRBJ1-2
clone size: NA
CDR3 DNA: TGTGCCAGCAGCCAAGAGAATACAGGGGCCTATGGCTACACCTTC
CDR3 protein: CASSQENTGAYGYTF

D gene: TRBD1
V gene: TRBV11-2
J gene: TRBJ1-4
clone size: NA
CDR3 DNA: TGTGCCAGCAGCTTAACGGGGACAGGGAATGAAAAACTGTTTTTT
CDR3 protein: CASSLTGTGNEKLFF

D gene: NA
V gene: TRBV12-2
J gene: TRBJ2-5
clone size: NA
CDR3 DNA: TGTGCAAGTCGCCTCCAGTCGCACCAAGAGACCCAGTACTTC
CDR3 protein: CASRLQSHQETQYF

D gene: TRBD1
V gene: TRBV28
J gene: TRBJ2-3
clone size: NA
CDR3 DNA: TGTGCCAGCAGTCCCCCCAGGGACAGGTACTACACAGATACGCAGTATTTT
CDR3 protein: CASSPPRDRYYTDTQYF

D gene: NA
V gene: TRBV12-3/TRBV12-4
J gene: TRBJ1-1
clone size: NA
CDR3 DNA: TGTGCCAGCAGTTTGCGACGGGACACTGAAGCTTTCTTT
CDR3 protein: CASSLRRDTEAFF

D gene: TRBD1
V gene: TRBV18
J gene: TRBJ1-2
clone size: NA
CDR3 DNA: TGTGCCAGCTCACCCAACGGGACAGCGATACCGCTCGGGGGCTACACCTTC
CDR3 protein: CASSPNGTAIPLGGYTF

D gene: TRBD1
V gene: TRBV4-1
J gene: TRBJ1-6
clone size: NA
CDR3 DNA: TGCGCCAGCAGCCAAGTAGACAGGGGGCTGAATTCACCCCTCCACTTT
CDR3 protein: CASSQVDRGLNSPLHF

D gene: TRBD1
V gene: TRBV3-1/TRBV3-2
J gene: TRBJ2-1
clone size: NA
CDR3 DNA: TGTGCCAGCAGCCAGCCGGGACAGGGTTACAATGAGCAGTTCTTC
CDR3 protein: CASSQPGQGYNEQFF

D gene: NA
V gene: TRBV5-6
J gene: TRBJ2-7
clone size: NA
CDR3 DNA: TGTGCCAGCAGCTTGGCCCCTGAAGACAGTGAGCAGTACTTC
CDR3 protein: CASSLAPEDSEQYF

D gene: TRBD2
V gene: TRBV6-2/TRBV6-3
J gene: TRBJ2-7
clone size: NA
CDR3 DNA: TGTGCCAGCAGCCAATTCTCTAGCGGGGGGCCCGAGCAGTACTTC
CDR3 protein: CASSQFSSGGPEQYF

D gene: NA
V gene: TRBV6-1
J gene: TRBJ1-1
clone size: NA
CDR3 DNA: TGTGCCAGCAGTGAATCTGACACTGAAGCTTTCTTT
CDR3 protein: CASSESDTEAFF

D gene: TRBD2
V gene: TRBV9
J gene: TRBJ2-5
clone size: NA
CDR3 DNA: TGTGCCAGCAGCCCCCAGCGGGGGAGTAAAGAGACCCAGTACTTC
CDR3 protein: CASSPQRGSKETQYF

D gene: NA
V gene: TRBV7-9
J gene: TRBJ2-1
clone size: NA
CDR3 DNA: TGTGCCAGCAGCCCACTCGGTTTCAATGAGCAGTTCTTC
CDR3 protein: CASSPLGFNEQFF

D gene: NA
V gene: TRBV5-5
J gene: TRBJ2-7
clone size: NA
CDR3 DNA: TGTGCCAGCAGCTGGCGTCCAGGGGCCTCCTACGAGCAGTACTTC
CDR3 protein: CASSWRPGASYEQYF

D gene: TRBD1
V gene: TRBV23-1
J gene: TRBJ1-2
clone size: NA
CDR3 DNA: TGCGCCAGCAGTCAATCGAGCCAGGGGGACCCCGACTATGGCTACACCTTC
CDR3 protein: CASSQSSQGDPDYGYTF

D gene: NA
V gene: TRBV19
J gene: TRBJ1-2
clone size: NA
CDR3 DNA: TGTGCCAGTAGTATAGATCTGCAGGGTAAAGGCTACACCTTC
CDR3 protein: CASSIDLQGKGYTF

D gene: NA
V gene: TRBV30
J gene: TRBJ2-5
clone size: NA
CDR3 DNA: TGTGCCTCGACACCAGACCAAGAGACCCAGTACTTC
CDR3 protein: CASTPDQETQYF

D gene: NA
V gene: TRBV11-2
J gene: TRBJ2-2
clone size: NA
CDR3 DNA: TGTGCCAGCAGCTCCGACACCGGGGAGCTGTTTTTT
CDR3 protein: CASSSDTGELFF

D gene: NA
V gene: TRBV2
J gene: TRBJ1-1
clone size: NA
CDR3 DNA: TGTGCCAGCAGGGAGCTTCGACAGATGAACACTGAAGCTTTCTTT
CDR3 protein: CASRELRQMNTEAFF

D gene: NA
V gene: TRBV5-1
J gene: TRBJ1-6
clone size: NA
CDR3 DNA: TGCGCCAGCAGCTCCGGGGGTGATAATTCACCCCTCCACTTT
CDR3 protein: CASSSGGDNSPLHF

D gene: NA
V gene: TRBV7-6
J gene: TRBJ2-5
clone size: NA
CDR3 DNA: TGTGCCAGCAGCCCCTCCCAAGAGACCCAGTACTTC
CDR3 protein: CASSPSQETQYF

D gene: NA
V gene: TRBV16
J gene: TRBJ1-1
clone size: NA
CDR3 DNA: TGTGCCAGCAGCCTCCTACAGGGTCTGCACACTGAAGCTTTCTTT
CDR3 protein: CASSLLQGLHTEAFF

D gene: TRBD1
V gene: TRBV28
J gene: TRBJ1-1
clone size: NA
CDR3 DNA: TGTGCCAGCAGAGGGGCACAGGGGCACACTGAAGCTTTCTTT
CDR3 protein: CASRGAQGHTEAFF

D gene: NA
V gene: TRBV18
J gene: TRBJ2-5
clone size: NA
CDR3 DNA: TGTGCCAGTCGAACTACTACAAACAGGGCGAGGGAGACCCAGTACTTC
CDR3 protein: CASRTTTNRARETQYF

D gene: NA
V gene: TRBV2
J gene: TRBJ2-1
clone size: NA
CDR3 DNA: TGTGCCAGCAGTGAAGATAGGACACGCTCCTACAATGAGCAGTTCTTC
CDR3 protein: CASSEDRTRSYNEQFF

D gene: TRBD2
V gene: TRBV3-1/TRBV3-2
J gene: TRBJ2-5
clone size: NA
CDR3 DNA: TGTGCCAGCAGCCAAGGCAGTAGCGGGGCCCAAGAGACCCAGTACTTC
CDR3 protein: CASSQGSSGAQETQYF